The 20 T cell receptor beta chains below all came from one sample that was sequenced in a study of blood T cell repertoires in COVID-19. Generated by immunoSEQ multiplex PCR, the TCRdb table keeps only in-frame clones and is missing some. In the table there are about 310,000 clones, approximately 91% of which are singletons. Specimen: PBMCs or T cells enriched from blood (not recorded which). The receptors derive from a woman between 40 and 55 years old who had recovered from COVID-19.

This clone was seen a handful of times. The rearrangement links TRBV27 to TRBJ2-7; perhaps TRBD2 as D (5 bases). Germline V gives CDR1 MNHEY, CDR2 SMNVEV (reference sequence). The V and J ends lost 2 bases and 2 bases respectively, with 10 bases between them. This CDR3 is 14 amino acids long. The CDR3 loop is CASSLLLGAYEQYF. The CDR3 nucleotides are TGTGCCAGCAGTTTACTACTAGGCGCCTACGAGCAGTACTTC.

V and J are TRBV5-4 and TRBJ2-5; the match to TRBD2 covers 8 bases. Trimming took 3 bases from V and 2 from J; bases not matched to a gene: 9. The CDR3 has 16 residues. Germline CDR1 reads SGHNT; CDR2 reads YYREEE (reference sequence). CDR3 amino acids: CASSWKVAGRQETQYF. CDR3 nucleotide sequence: TGTGCCAGCAGCTGGAAGGTAGCGGGGAGACAAGAGACCCAGTACTTC. Based on the CDR3 plus reference TRBV5-4 and TRBJ2-5, the full variable domain is ETGVTQSPTHLIKTRGQQVTLRCSSQSGHNTVSWYQQALGQGPQFIFQYYREEENGRGNFPPRFSGLQFPNYSSELNVNALELDDSALYLCASSWKVAGRQETQYFGPGTRLLVL.

The chain carries TRBV25-1 and TRBJ2-1; D perhaps matches TRBD1 (5 bases). The germline V gene encodes CDR1 MGHDK and CDR2 SYGVNS. This CDR3 region has 12 residues. V shed 3 bases and J shed 10 bases, with 10 bases lying between them. DNA of the CDR3: TGTGCCAGCAGTGATTCAGGGTTAGAGCAGTTCTTC. Encoded protein: CASSDSGLEQFF.

This clone occurred a few times. V and J are TRBV7-4 and TRBJ2-7, with D possibly TRBD1 on 5 matching bases. Trimming removed 1 base at V and 2 bases at J, with 18 bases between. Germline assignment: CDR1 SGHVT and CDR2 SQSDAQ. CDR3 size: 17 residues. The DNA of the CDR3 is TGTGCCAGCAGCTTAGGACCCCGCGACAGAGTTCCCTACGAGCAGTACTTC. Translated, it gives CASSLGPRDRVPYEQYF.

This chain connects TRBV12-3 or TRBV12-4 to TRBJ2-7; D possibly corresponds to TRBD2 (5 bases). The CDR3 consists of 11 residues. Trimming removed 6 bases at V and 7 bases at J, with 10 bases between. The CDR3 loop is CASSRRREQYF. CDR3 nucleotide sequence: TGTGCCAGCAGCCGGCGGAGGGAGCAGTACTTC.

The CDR3 sequence: CASGLWFPQGHFTEAFF. CDR3 DNA: TGTGCTAGTGGTTTATGGTTCCCACAGGGACACTTCACTGAAGCTTTCTTT. This chain connects TRBV12-5 to TRBJ1-1; D perhaps matches TRBD1 (6 bases). The ends were cut back, 3 bases at V and 4 bases at J, with 21 bases in the middle. Germline CDR1 reads LGHNT; CDR2 reads FRNRAP. The CDR3 is 17 amino acids.

This clone was detected once. The V and J genes are TRBV27 and TRBJ1-2; D uncertain. The length of the CDR3 is 14 residues. Trimming removed 5 bases at V and 0 bases at J, with 10 bases between. Germline lookup yields CDR1 MNHEY and CDR2 SMNVEV (reference sequence). In nucleotides, the CDR3 is TGTGCCAGCAGTCTGACGGGGTCTAACTATGGCTACACCTTC. Protein product: CASSLTGSNYGYTF.

The chain carries TRBV7-8 and TRBJ2-3; 14 bases agree with TRBD2. V lost 5 bases to trimming and J lost 3 bases; unmatched junction nucleotides: 7. The CDR3 covers 17 residues. Germline V CDR1 and CDR2: SGHVS, FQNEAQ. The CDR3, as DNA: TGTGCCAGCAGCCCTCGGACTAGCGGGAGGAGGACAGATACGCAGTATTTT. Its protein product is CASSPRTSGRRTDTQYF. Drawing the rest from reference TRBV7-8 and TRBJ2-3, the complete variable domain is GAGVSQSPRYKVAKRGQDVALRCDPISGHVSLFWYQQALGQGPEFLTYFQNEAQLDKSGLPSDRFFAERPEGSVSTLKIQRTQQEDSAVYLCASSPRTSGRRTDTQYFGPGTRLTVL.

The chain uses TRBV5-1 and TRBJ1-3; 7 bases fit TRBD1. CDR3 length: 15 residues. The V segment lost 0 bases and the J segment 9 bases; nucleotides outside the gene matches: 9. The V gene's germline CDR1 is SGHRS and CDR2 YFSETQ. CDR3 coding DNA: TGCGCCAGCAGCTTGGCCTCCGGGCAGGGGGGCACCATATATTTT. Protein product: CASSLASGQGGTIYF.

This clone was seen a single time. V gene TRBV7-2 combines with J gene TRBJ2-7; 9 bases match TRBD2. V trimming: 3 bases; J trimming: 3 bases; junction bases outside the gene matches: 6. The germline V gene encodes CDR1 SGHTA and CDR2 FQGNSA. This CDR3 is 15 amino acids long. The CDR3 region has the DNA TGTGCCAGCAGCTTGGGGACTAGCACTGTCTACGAGCAGTACTTC. This sequence encodes CASSLGTSTVYEQYF.

The rearrangement joins TRBV11-3 to TRBJ2-1; D perhaps matches TRBD2 (5 bases). The ends were cut back, 5 bases at V and 1 base at J, with 18 bases in the middle. The length of the CDR3 is 17 residues. Germline lookup yields CDR1 SGHNT and CDR2 YENEEA. The CDR3 region is CASSPWESDPSYNEQFF. CDR3 sequence (DNA): TGTGCCAGCAGCCCCTGGGAGTCTGACCCTTCCTACAATGAGCAGTTCTTC.

V is TRBV7-9 and J is TRBJ2-7; 8 bases are shared with TRBD1. CDR1 is SEHNR and CDR2 is FQNEAQ in the germline V gene (reference sequence). The CDR3 is 15 residues long. Germline trimming cut 5 bases from V and 1 base from J; bases unmatched to any gene: 7. The CDR3 spells CASSRGQGLSYEQYF. CDR3 in DNA: TGTGCCAGCAGCCGTGGACAGGGCTTATCCTACGAGCAGTACTTC. The complete variable domain, with remaining parts taken from reference TRBV7-9 and TRBJ2-7, reads DTGVSQNPRHKITKRGQNVTFRCDPISEHNRLYWYRQTLGQGPEFLTYFQNEAQLEKSRLLSDRFSAERPKGSFSTLEIQRTEQGDSAMYLCASSRGQGLSYEQYFGPGTRLTVT.

The J gene is TRBJ2-7, the V gene TRBV4-3; 10 bases are shared with TRBD2. V was pared by 1 base and J by 1 base, with 7 bases of the junction left unmatched. This CDR3 spans 17 amino acids. Germline V gene lookup returns CDR1 LGHNA and CDR2 YSLEER. CDR3 nucleotides: TGCGCCAGCAGCCAAGTGGTACTAGCGGGAAGGTCCTACGAGCAGTACTTC. Amino acid sequence: CASSQVVLAGRSYEQYF.

The V call is TRBV7-8, the J call TRBJ2-7; tentatively, D is TRBD2 (5 bases). Germline CDR1 reads SGHVS; CDR2 reads FQNEAQ. The CDR3 is 13 amino acids. Deletions cut 0 bases from V and 4 bases from J, with 7 bases between. The CDR3 DNA sequence: TGTGCCAGCAGCTTAGCGGACTTGTACGAGCAGTACTTC. Amino acids: CASSLADLYEQYF. Together with reference TRBV7-8 and TRBJ2-7, the CDR3 gives the full variable domain: GAGVSQSPRYKVAKRGQDVALRCDPISGHVSLFWYQQALGQGPEFLTYFQNEAQLDKSGLPSDRFFAERPEGSVSTLKIQRTQQEDSAVYLCASSLADLYEQYFGPGTRLTVT.

This chain connects TRBV30 to TRBJ2-5; D is possibly TRBD1 (6 bases). Between the trimmed V and J ends, which lost 8 bases and 1 base, there was a span of 11 bases. Germline CDR1 is GTSNPN and CDR2 is SVGIG (reference sequence). The CDR3 loop spans 12 amino acids. CDR3 DNA: TGTGCCGGGGGCAGGGTCCAAGAGACCCAGTACTTC. It specifies CAGGRVQETQYF.

The gene calls are TRBV5-1 and TRBJ2-1, with 7 bases lining up with TRBD1. The germline V gene has CDR1 SGHRS and CDR2 YFSETQ. J lost 3 bases, V lost 5 bases, and 5 bases had no gene match. This CDR3 has 14 residues. In nucleotides, the CDR3 is TGCGCCAGCAGGTTAGGGGGCAGCTACAATGAGCAGTTCTTC. Translation: CASRLGGSYNEQFF.

The chain carries TRBV5-4 and TRBJ2-7, with 12 bases identical to TRBD2. The V and J ends lost 0 bases and 0 bases, in that order; junction bases with no gene match: 7. CDR1 is SGHNT and CDR2 is YYREEE in the germline V gene (reference sequence). The CDR3 is 18 residues long. In DNA form, the CDR3 reads TGTGCCAGCAGCTTGGAGGCTAGCGGGGGGGCCTCCTCCTACGAGCAGTACTTC. It translates to CASSLEASGGASSYEQYF.

Only one count was recorded for this clone. This chain joins TRBV7-2 and TRBJ1-2; 7 positions agree with TRBD1. V lost 3 bases to trimming and J lost 8 bases; unmatched junction nucleotides: 9. CDR1 is SGHTA, CDR2 FQGNSA, per germline. CDR3 size: 14 residues. This CDR3 reads CASSFRLQGVGYTF. The CDR3 DNA reads TGTGCCAGCAGCTTCCGGCTCCAGGGGGTGGGCTACACCTTC.

V gene TRBV7-9 combines with J gene TRBJ1-1; D unclear. V was shortened by 1 base and J by 5 bases, with 14 bases between the two germline ends. Germline V gene data show CDR1 as SEHNR and CDR2 as FQNEAQ (reference sequence). CDR3 length: 15 amino acids. CDR3 sequence reads: CASSLVLGDITEAFF. The CDR3 nucleotides read TGTGCCAGCAGCTTAGTGTTGGGAGACATTACTGAAGCTTTCTTT. Based on the CDR3 plus reference TRBV7-9 and TRBJ1-1, the full variable domain is DTGVSQNPRHKITKRGQNVTFRCDPISEHNRLYWYRQTLGQGPEFLTYFQNEAQLEKSRLLSDRFSAERPKGSFSTLEIQRTEQGDSAMYLCASSLVLGDITEAFFGQGTRLTVV.

The chain joins TRBV2 to TRBJ1-4; D uncertain. Germline V gene sequence: CDR1 SNHLY, CDR2 FYNNEI. Trimming took off 6 bases at V and 7 bases at J, with 6 bases between the two ends. The CDR3 length is 11 residues. The CDR3 reads CASSPGEKLFF. CDR3 nucleotides: TGTGCCAGCAGCCCGGGTGAAAAACTGTTTTTT.